Below, one T cell receptor (beta chain) is given with its context. A single count supports this clone. Its antigen is not yet known. Qualities for individual bases were not recorded, and no much larger clone is one base off. The CDR3 numbers 14 residues from cysteine through phenylalanine. Kept here is only the CDR3 DNA, which spans 42 bases and is read in frame from base 1. From a lookup of the germline V gene (reference sequence), CDR1 and CDR2 are PRHDT and FYEKMQ. V and J are trimmed by 5 bases and 3 bases, and the gene matches miss 6 bases of the junction. The entry originates in a study of preoperative IRX-2 immunotherapy in early breast cancer (dated by TCRdb to between 2017 and 2020). The library was produced with the immunoSEQ multiplex PCR assay. TCRdb re-hosts the immuneACCESS table, in-frame sequences only. Its copies lack some clones; in the studies checked, an unresolved V gene accounts for under half of them, and the cause for the rest is not known. The sample table lists fewer than 40,000 clones, about 96% of them with a count of one. The leading ten clones occupy under 6.5% of the sample.

The label giving this sample's treatment or condition can be read as: preoperative locoregional IRX-2 cytokine immunotherapy. The samples were obtained from a phase Ib study that tested preoperative, locoregional IRX-2 cytokine immunotherapy designed to prime immune responses. Donors were patients with early-stage breast cancer who received IRX-2 before surgery. The source is a human donor with breast cancer. The chain employs TRBV13 and TRBJ2-7; TRBD2 fits 8 bases in the junction. The sample was collected from a patient treated with IRX-2 immunotherapy. DNA sequence: TGTGCCAGCAGCCCCGGGGGGGCAGACTACGAGCAGTACTTC. This sequence encodes CASSPGGADYEQYF.